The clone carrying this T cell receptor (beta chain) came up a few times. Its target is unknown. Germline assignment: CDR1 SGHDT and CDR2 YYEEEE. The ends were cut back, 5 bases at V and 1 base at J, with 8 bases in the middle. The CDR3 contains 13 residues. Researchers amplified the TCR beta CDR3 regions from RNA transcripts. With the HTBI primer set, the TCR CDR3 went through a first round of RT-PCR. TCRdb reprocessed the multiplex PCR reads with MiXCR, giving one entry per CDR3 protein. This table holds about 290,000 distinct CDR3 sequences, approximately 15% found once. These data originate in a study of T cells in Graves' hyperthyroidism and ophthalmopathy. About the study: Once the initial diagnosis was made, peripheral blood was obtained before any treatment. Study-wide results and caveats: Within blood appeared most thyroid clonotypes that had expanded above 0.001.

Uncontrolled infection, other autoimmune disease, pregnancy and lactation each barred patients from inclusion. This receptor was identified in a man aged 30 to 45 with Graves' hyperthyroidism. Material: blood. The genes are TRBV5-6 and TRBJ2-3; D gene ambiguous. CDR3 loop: CASSTPRTDTQYF. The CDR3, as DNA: TGTGCCAGCAGTACTCCCCGCACAGATACGCAGTATTTT. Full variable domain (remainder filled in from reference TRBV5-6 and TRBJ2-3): DAGVTQSPTHLIKTRGQQVTLRCSPKSGHDTVSWYQQALGQGPQFIFQYYEEEERQRGNFPDRFSGHQFPNYSSELNVNALLLGDSALYLCASSTPRTDTQYFGPGTRLTVL.